This T cell receptor beta chain was observed in a study of shared clonotypes between healthy human individuals. This clone is a singleton in its sample. Its antigen is not identified. The junction does not match germline at one end; this may be a read error. This CDR3 is built from 11 residues. Per the germline V gene, CDR1 is MNHEY and CDR2 is SVGAGI. General study results and limits: Non-shared clonotypes were found to have lower generation probabilities than the clonotypes that were shared by all four of the sorted-subset donors.

Assay execution proceeded at the deep level. The repertoire was sequenced with immunoSEQ multiplex PCR; TCRdb's copy has only in-frame clones and lacks some. The repertoire holds over 850,000 clones, with around 78% as singletons. Specimen: memory CD4+ T cells from PBMCs. The subset denotes: CD45RA-negative fraction. The V gene is TRBV6-5, the J gene TRBJ2-1; a weak D match, TRBD1 (6 bases). This clonotype originated in a man aged 18 to 35 in good health. Some clones in this sample may be carry-over from other donors' samples. The CDR3 sequence: CASRGQKSVVF. CDR3 DNA: TGTGCCAGCAGGGGACAAAAGAGCGTCGTCTTC.